This entry lists 6 T cell receptor beta chains sequenced from one sample in a study of cytomegalovirus exposure and HLA in healthy donors. TCRdb keeps only in-frame clones here, not all; method: immunoSEQ multiplex PCR. The data show about 120,000 clones, roughly 95% seen once. Material: PBMCs. The receptors here all came from a man younger than 35 in good health and CMV-seronegative.

This chain links TRBV6-1 with TRBJ1-1; D gene unclear. Trimming pared 6 bases from V and 6 bases from J, leaving 5 bases between. CDR3 size: 10 residues. Germline CDR1 and CDR2: MNHNS and SASEGT. CDR3 region: CASRAAEAFF. CDR3 bases: TGTGCCAGCAGGGCGGCTGAAGCTTTCTTT.

The V call is TRBV5-8, the J call TRBJ2-1; 8 positions match TRBD1. The germline gives CDR1 SGHTS, CDR2 YDEGEE. V lost 5 bases, J lost 4 bases, and 2 bases stayed unmatched. CDR3 length equals 13 residues. The CDR3 is CASRRTGYNEQFF. Here the CDR3 DNA reads TGTGCCAGCAGACGGACAGGGTACAATGAGCAGTTCTTC.

The rearrangement uses TRBV7-2 and TRBJ2-3; 15 bases match TRBD2. The J segment lost 2 bases and the V segment lost 5 bases, leaving 8 bases of the junction unmatched. Looked up from germline, CDR1 is SGHTA and CDR2 is FQGNSA. CDR3 size: 18 residues. Written as DNA, the CDR3 is TGTGCCAGCAGCCGAGGACTAGCGGGAGGGCCGATCACAGATACGCAGTATTTT. It translates to CASSRGLAGGPITDTQYF.

The chain joins TRBV14 to TRBJ2-1, with 11 bases fitting TRBD2. The CDR3 covers 17 residues. CDR1 and CDR2 from the germline V gene are SGHDN and FVKESK. The junction had 12 bases not matched to a gene; V was cut back by 4 bases and J by 7 bases. The CDR3: CASSRGATSGKVNEQFF. The CDR3 DNA reads as TGTGCCAGCAGCCGCGGGGCGACTAGCGGGAAGGTTAATGAGCAGTTCTTC.

The chain has TRBV7-9 and TRBJ2-7; 13 bases map to TRBD2. The J segment lost 4 bases and the V segment lost 1 base, leaving 4 bases of the junction unmatched. CDR1 and CDR2 from the germline V gene are SEHNR and FQNEAQ (reference sequence). This CDR3 region has 16 residues. The CDR3 loop is CASSLGTSGSNYEQYF. The CDR3 region has the DNA TGTGCCAGCAGCTTAGGGACTAGCGGGAGCAATTACGAGCAGTACTTC. The whole variable domain, filled in from reference TRBV7-9 and TRBJ2-7, reads DTGVSQNPRHKITKRGQNVTFRCDPISEHNRLYWYRQTLGQGPEFLTYFQNEAQLEKSRLLSDRFSAERPKGSFSTLEIQRTEQGDSAMYLCASSLGTSGSNYEQYFGPGTRLTVT.

The chain combines TRBV23-1 with TRBJ1-2, with TRBD1 matching over 7 bases. TRBV23-1 counts as an open reading frame of uncertain function. Unmatched junction bases numbered 5, after V lost 7 bases and J lost 6 bases. The CDR3 is 12 amino acids. The CDR3 region has the DNA TGCGCCAGCACCGGACAGGTAGATGGCTACACCTTC. Translating it yields CASTGQVDGYTF.